Listed below are T cell receptor beta chains from one sample, sequenced in a study of T cell repertoires in cytomegalovirus infection. The antigens for these receptors are not known. TCRdb fed the reads into MiXCR, producing one record per CDR3 protein. This sample yields hundreds of thousands of distinct CDR3 sequences, of which around 35% are seen a single time; around a sixth belongs to the top ten. The material was cultured PBMCs, obtained from culture after CMV antigen stimulation. The source is a human donor in good health (CMV status not recorded). Some clones in this sample may be carry-over from other donors' samples. The CDR3 runs from the conserved cysteine through the conserved F or W. A D gene is named only where the DNA matches it firmly. Only part of the rows carry a size: once, few, many, or a class if the clone is expanded.

v_gene: TRBV6-1; j_gene: TRBJ2-3; d_gene: TRBD2; abundance: .; CDR3aa: CASSEGSSGRRSDTQYF; CDR3nt: TGTGCCAGCAGTGAAGGTAGTAGCGGGAGGCGGTCAGATACGCAGTATTTT
v_gene: TRBV4-1; j_gene: TRBJ2-7; d_gene: .; abundance: .; CDR3aa: CASSQVGGVYEQYF; CDR3nt: TGCGCCAGCAGCCAAGTCGGCGGGGTCTACGAGCAGTACTTC
v_gene: TRBV27; j_gene: TRBJ2-1; d_gene: .; abundance: .; CDR3aa: CASSRDRQGYNEQFF; CDR3nt: TGTGCCAGCAGCAGAGACCGACAAGGCTACAATGAGCAGTTCTTC
v_gene: TRBV20-1; j_gene: TRBJ2-1; d_gene: .; abundance: few; CDR3aa: CSARVRGTRRYNEQFF; CDR3nt: TGCAGTGCTAGAGTTCGGGGGACCCGTCGGTACAATGAGCAGTTCTTC
v_gene: TRBV6-1; j_gene: TRBJ2-2; d_gene: TRBD2; abundance: .; CDR3aa: CASSPLPSGGTGELFF; CDR3nt: TGTGCCAGCTCTCCTTTGCCCAGCGGGGGTACCGGGGAGCTGTTTTTT
v_gene: TRBV15; j_gene: TRBJ2-2; d_gene: TRBD2; abundance: .; CDR3aa: CATSPRSGGRELFF; CDR3nt: TGTGCCACCAGCCCCCGGTCGGGGGGAAGGGAGCTGTTTTTT
v_gene: TRBV7-2; j_gene: TRBJ2-7; d_gene: TRBD2; abundance: .; CDR3aa: CASSLLYGGAYEQYF; CDR3nt: TGTGCCAGCAGCTTACTGTACGGGGGGGCCTACGAGCAGTACTTC
v_gene: TRBV6-4; j_gene: TRBJ2-3; d_gene: TRBD2; abundance: few; CDR3aa: CASSAVSSGRWPDTQYF; CDR3nt: TGTGCCAGCAGTGCGGTTTCTAGCGGGAGATGGCCAGATACGCAGTATTTT
v_gene: TRBV28; j_gene: TRBJ2-3; d_gene: .; abundance: few; CDR3aa: CASSLWSGGAEDTQYF; CDR3nt: TGTGCCAGCAGTTTATGGTCGGGGGGCGCCGAAGATACGCAGTATTTT
v_gene: TRBV11-2; j_gene: TRBJ2-2; d_gene: .; abundance: .; CDR3aa: CASSTTFRTGELFF; CDR3nt: TGTGCCAGCAGCACCACCTTTCGAACCGGGGAGCTGTTTTTT
v_gene: TRBV7-2; j_gene: TRBJ2-7; d_gene: .; abundance: .; CDR3aa: CASSSYNPAYEQYF; CDR3nt: TGTGCCAGCAGCTCTTACAACCCCGCCTACGAGCAGTACTTC